These 32 T cell receptor beta chains share one sample of origin, sequenced in a study of blood T cell repertoires in COVID-19. Sequencing used immunoSEQ multiplex PCR; TCRdb keeps in-frame clones, though not all of them. This table holds about 200,000 clones, 82% found once. The sample was PBMCs or T cells enriched from blood (not recorded which). All receptors derive from a man aged 35 to 55 who had recovered from COVID-19.

This sequence joins TRBV3-1 (or the pseudogene TRBV3-2) and TRBJ1-6; the D gene is possibly TRBD1 (5 bases). Per the germline V gene, CDR1 is LGHDT and CDR2 is YNNKEL (reference sequence). CDR3 length: 15 amino acids. The germline V and J ends were trimmed by 2 bases and 9 bases, with 14 bases remaining between them. CDR3 sequence: CASSQQGAFGSPLHF. DNA of the CDR3: TGTGCCAGCAGCCAACAGGGCGCCTTTGGTTCACCCCTCCACTTT.

CDR3 region: CSASLSEQFF. The CDR3 coding sequence is TGCAGTGCTAGTCTGAGTGAGCAGTTCTTC. The rearrangement uses TRBV20-1 and TRBJ2-1; unclear D gene. V was trimmed by 3 bases and J by 9 bases, leaving 6 bases between them. This CDR3 has 10 amino acids. CDR1 is DFQATT and CDR2 is SNEGSKA in the germline V gene (reference sequence).

This chain links TRBV29-1 with TRBJ1-2, with TRBD1 identical over 9 bases. There are 14 residues in the CDR3. V dropped 7 bases and J dropped 4; count of bases not matched to a gene: 10. Per germline, CDR1 SQVTM and CDR2 ANQGSEA. The CDR3 sequence: CSALITGGGYGYTF. In DNA, the CDR3 is TGCAGCGCCCTAATTACAGGGGGCGGCTATGGCTACACCTTC.

The chain carries TRBV5-5 and TRBJ2-3; maybe TRBD1 (6 bases). Germline V gene data show CDR1 as SGHKS and CDR2 as YYEKEE (reference sequence). The CDR3 sequence is 14 residues long. The V end lost 6 bases, the J end lost 2 bases, and 13 bases lay between the germline ends. CDR3 in DNA: TGTGCCAGCACCCACAGGGAGTACACAGATACGCAGTATTTT. This gives the protein CASTHREYTDTQYF.

The J gene is TRBJ2-7, the V gene TRBV6-5, with TRBD2 matching over 11 bases. The CDR3 has 15 residues. V was clipped by 1 base and J by 3 bases; unmatched bases: 2. Looked up from germline, CDR1 is MNHEY and CDR2 is SVGAGI. The CDR3 region is CASSYFGTSGYEQYF. In DNA form, the CDR3 reads TGTGCCAGCAGTTACTTCGGGACTAGCGGCTACGAGCAGTACTTC.

By sample share, this clone is large. This rearrangement joins TRBV28 to TRBJ2-1; D is uncertain. This CDR3 region has 14 residues. Deletions cut 1 base from V and 7 bases from J, with 11 bases between. The germline V gene encodes CDR1 MDHEN and CDR2 SYDVKM. The CDR3 DNA reads TGTGCCAGCAGTTTATACTTTCCCCATAATGAGCAGTTCTTC. Amino acid sequence: CASSLYFPHNEQFF. Based on the CDR3 plus reference TRBV28 and TRBJ2-1, the full variable domain is DVKVTQSSRYLVKRTGEKVFLECVQDMDHENMFWYRQDPGLGLRLIYFSYDVKMKEKGDIPEGYSVSREKKERFSLILESASTNQTSMYLCASSLYFPHNEQFFGPGTRLTVL.

This clone was observed a handful of times. The genes are TRBV11-3 and TRBJ2-6; TRBD1 matches 9 bases. Trimming at V came to 5 bases and at J to 3 bases, leaving 11 bases not matched to a gene. The CDR3 length is 18 residues. Germline V CDR1 and CDR2: SGHNT, YENEEA. The CDR3 is CASSPRDREIGGANVLTF. Written as DNA, the CDR3 is TGTGCCAGCAGCCCCCGGGACAGGGAAATAGGTGGGGCCAACGTCCTGACTTTC.

DNA for the CDR3: TGTGCCAGCAGCCAAGATAACGGTCTCACTGAAGCTTTCTTT. Amino acids: CASSQDNGLTEAFF. The chain has TRBV14 and TRBJ1-1; D not resolved. Germline CDR1 reads SGHDN; CDR2 reads FVKESK. The CDR3 extends over 14 amino acids. Trimming removed 0 bases from V and 4 bases from J, with 9 bases in between.

The chain links TRBV28 to TRBJ1-1; TRBD1 matches 8 bases. This CDR3 region has 14 residues. V shed 3 bases, J shed 4 bases, and the junction held 4 bases outside the gene matches. The V gene's germline CDR1 is MDHEN and CDR2 SYDVKM. CDR3 amino acids: CASSFSDRATEAFF. In DNA form, the CDR3 reads TGTGCCAGCAGTTTCTCGGACAGGGCCACTGAAGCTTTCTTT.

This chain links TRBV7-9 with TRBJ1-2; D is possibly TRBD1 (6 bases). Deletions cut 5 bases from V and 7 bases from J, with 17 bases between. CDR1 is SEHNR, CDR2 FQNEAQ, per germline (reference sequence). This CDR3 has 14 residues. For the CDR3, the DNA is TGTGCCAGCAGCAAGGAACAGGGAGTAGGTGGCTACACCTTC. This translates into CASSKEQGVGGYTF. Together with reference TRBV7-9 and TRBJ1-2, the CDR3 gives the full variable domain: DTGVSQNPRHKITKRGQNVTFRCDPISEHNRLYWYRQTLGQGPEFLTYFQNEAQLEKSRLLSDRFSAERPKGSFSTLEIQRTEQGDSAMYLCASSKEQGVGGYTFGSGTRLTVV.

This chain uses TRBV7-8 with TRBJ2-3, with 9 bases fitting TRBD1. V was clipped by 2 bases and J by 4 bases; unmatched bases: 4. The CDR3 has 15 residues. CDR1 is SGHVS and CDR2 is FQNEAQ in the germline V gene. The CDR3 is CASSLRDRVSDTQYF. Written as DNA, the CDR3 is TGTGCCAGCAGCTTACGGGACAGGGTTTCAGATACGCAGTATTTT.

The chain is built from TRBV7-9 and TRBJ2-7; TRBD1 aligns across 8 bases. This CDR3 has 17 amino acids. The junction had 14 bases not matched to a gene; V was cut back by 5 bases and J by 2 bases. The germline V gene encodes CDR1 SEHNR and CDR2 FQNEAQ (reference sequence). The CDR3 reads CASSNLGAGGSPYEQYF. The DNA of the CDR3 is TGTGCCAGCAGCAATCTTGGGGCAGGGGGCTCCCCCTACGAGCAGTACTTC. The full variable domain, in which reference TRBV7-9 and TRBJ2-7 provide the parts outside the CDR3, is DTGVSQNPRHKITKRGQNVTFRCDPISEHNRLYWYRQTLGQGPEFLTYFQNEAQLEKSRLLSDRFSAERPKGSFSTLEIQRTEQGDSAMYLCASSNLGAGGSPYEQYFGPGTRLTVT.

V usage is TRBV2 and J usage is TRBJ1-4; D perhaps matches TRBD1 (6 bases). The V end lost 7 bases, the J end lost 8 bases, and 20 bases lay between the germline ends. Germline CDR1 and CDR2: SNHLY and FYNNEI. The CDR3 has 15 residues. CDR3 loop: CASTGTTFKDEKLFF. In DNA form, the CDR3 reads TGTGCCAGCACCGGGACAACCTTCAAGGACGAAAAACTGTTTTTT.

This chain connects TRBV5-1 to TRBJ1-1; 8 bases align to TRBD1. This CDR3 has 14 amino acids. Germline-derived CDR1 and CDR2 are SGHRS and YFSETQ. J lost 1 base, V lost 7 bases, and 6 bases had no gene match. The CDR3 reads CASGQGAANTEAFF. In DNA form, the CDR3 reads TGCGCCAGCGGCCAGGGGGCGGCGAACACTGAAGCTTTCTTT.

This clone occurred once. CDR3 in DNA: TGTGCCAGCAGGAATAGTCTAGTTGAAGATACGCAGTATTTT. It specifies CASRNSLVEDTQYF. The chain is built from TRBV5-5 and TRBJ2-3; D unclear. Trimming shortened V by 5 bases and J by 5 bases, and 15 bases separated the two germline ends. There are 14 residues in the CDR3. CDR1 and CDR2 from the germline V gene are SGHKS and YYEKEE (reference sequence).

The chain links TRBV7-2 to TRBJ1-5; no definite D call. Trimming cost V 1 base and J 6 bases, with 13 bases left between them. The CDR3 spans 15 residues. Germline assignment: CDR1 SGHTA and CDR2 FQGNSA. The CDR3 region is CASSLGSGYLQPQHF. The CDR3 DNA reads TGTGCCAGCAGCTTAGGGTCGGGGTACCTTCAGCCCCAGCATTTT.

The chain joins TRBV11-3 to TRBJ2-3, with a tentative D call TRBD2 (5 bases). This CDR3 region has 17 residues. Germline V gene sequence: CDR1 SGHNT, CDR2 YENEEA. Deletions cut 5 bases from V and 4 bases from J, with 22 bases between. The CDR3 region has the DNA TGTGCCAGCAGCACCGGGGTAGGCCCCTCCGAGGCAGATACGCAGTATTTT. It yields the protein CASSTGVGPSEADTQYF.

Here the CDR3 reads CASRSGGSSYEQYF. The CDR3, as DNA: TGTGCCTCAAGGAGCGGGGGCAGCTCCTACGAGCAGTACTTC. This chain uses TRBV30 with TRBJ2-7, with 8 bases fitting TRBD2. V shed 7 bases, J shed 0 bases, and the junction held 8 bases outside the gene matches. This CDR3 has 14 residues. CDR1 GTSNPN and CDR2 SVGIG come from the germline V gene (reference sequence).

Only one count was recorded for this clone. This chain links TRBV29-1 with TRBJ2-5; perhaps TRBD2 as D (5 bases). CDR1 is SQVTM and CDR2 is ANQGSEA in the germline V gene. Between the trimmed V and J ends, which lost 3 bases and 3 bases, there was a span of 17 bases. This CDR3 has 15 amino acids. The CDR3 DNA is TGCAGCGTTGATGGGGAGAAAGGGTTTGAAGAGACCCAGTACTTC. This codes for CSVDGEKGFEETQYF.

This clone has a single count. The rearrangement links TRBV6-5 to TRBJ1-1, with D perhaps matching TRBD1 (5 bases). Trimming shortened V by 5 bases and J by 6 bases, and 10 bases separated the two germline ends. CDR1 is MNHEY, CDR2 SVGAGI, per germline. The CDR3 has 12 residues. The CDR3 spells CASSHGTPEAFF. CDR3 in DNA: TGTGCCAGCAGTCACGGGACTCCTGAAGCTTTCTTT.

The chain links TRBV19 to TRBJ1-3; perhaps TRBD1 as D (5 bases). CDR1 and CDR2 (germline): LNHDA, SQIVND (reference sequence). Trimming removed 5 bases from V and 0 bases from J, with 14 bases in between. The CDR3 has 16 residues. The CDR3 spells CASSVEGAYSGNTIYF. CDR3 in DNA: TGTGCCAGTAGTGTCGAAGGGGCCTACTCTGGAAACACCATATATTTT.

The rearrangement uses TRBV5-6 and TRBJ2-3; 14 bases match TRBD2. The V and J ends lost 0 bases and 4 bases, in that order; junction bases with no gene match: 4. This CDR3 comprises 17 residues. Germline V gives CDR1 SGHDT, CDR2 YYEEEE. Written as DNA, the CDR3 is TGTGCCAGCAGCTTGGGTGGGGGACTAGCGGGAGCAGATACGCAGTATTTT. Amino acids: CASSLGGGLAGADTQYF.

This rearrangement joins TRBV6-5 to TRBJ1-6; 9 bases align to TRBD1. Germline V gene lookup returns CDR1 MNHEY and CDR2 SVGAGI. CDR3 size: 15 residues. Trimming removed 4 bases from V and 8 bases from J; junction bases left unmatched: 6. Here the CDR3 DNA reads TGTGCCAGCAGTTTGGGACAGGGTCTTTATTCACCCCTCCACTTT. Translating it yields CASSLGQGLYSPLHF.

V gene TRBV3-1 (or the pseudogene TRBV3-2) combines with J gene TRBJ1-2; no definite D call. The CDR3 is 14 amino acids. Germline CDR1 reads LGHDT; CDR2 reads YNNKEL (reference sequence). Trimming left V 3 bases short and J 0 bases short, with 8 bases between. CDR3 region: CASSQTTPNYGYTF. DNA of the CDR3: TGTGCCAGCAGCCAGACGACTCCTAACTATGGCTACACCTTC.

The chain carries TRBV3-1 (or the pseudogene TRBV3-2) and TRBJ1-1; D not resolved. V was shortened by 0 bases and J by 10 bases, with 9 bases between the two germline ends. The CDR3 sequence is 12 residues long. Per germline, CDR1 LGHDT and CDR2 YNNKEL (reference sequence). CDR3 in DNA: TGTGCCAGCAGCCAAGATCGGGGATCAGCTTTCTTT. As protein: CASSQDRGSAFF.

This chain joins TRBV5-6 and TRBJ1-4, with 8 bases lining up with TRBD1. CDR1 is SGHDT and CDR2 is YYEEEE in the germline V gene. The CDR3 length is 15 residues. The junction had 6 bases not matched to a gene; V was cut back by 2 bases and J by 6 bases. CDR3 nucleotide sequence: TGTGCCAGCAGCTTTATAGGGACAGGTGATGAAAAACTGTTTTTT. It specifies CASSFIGTGDEKLFF.

The gene calls are TRBV5-1 and TRBJ1-2; 9 bases align to TRBD1. Trimming at V came to 1 base and at J to 5 bases, leaving 6 bases not matched to a gene. Germline-derived CDR1 and CDR2 are SGHRS and YFSETQ. The CDR3 consists of 15 residues. CDR3 loop: CASSLKGQGEYGYTF. CDR3 coding DNA: TGCGCCAGCAGCTTGAAGGGACAGGGAGAATATGGCTACACCTTC.

The V gene is TRBV5-4, the J gene TRBJ1-6, with 9 bases identical to TRBD1. V dropped 4 bases and J dropped 12; count of bases not matched to a gene: 8. This CDR3 has 14 amino acids. From germline, CDR1 is SGHNT and CDR2 YYREEE (reference sequence). CDR3 sequence: CASSRDRAGGPLHF. CDR3 bases: TGTGCCAGCAGCCGGGACAGGGCCGGAGGACCCCTCCACTTT.

This sequence joins TRBV5-8 and TRBJ2-5; 9 bases are a match to TRBD1. Germline values: CDR1 SGHTS, CDR2 YDEGEE. The CDR3 is 17 amino acids. Unmatched junction bases numbered 13, after V lost 2 bases and J lost 5 bases. The CDR3 nucleotides are TGTGCCAGCAGCTTCCCCACCGACACAGGGGGCATGGAGACCCAGTACTTC. It codes for CASSFPTDTGGMETQYF.

The chain employs TRBV18 and TRBJ2-5, with D possibly TRBD2 on 6 matching bases. Germline V lookup: CDR1 KGHSH, CDR2 LQKENI. With 3 bases removed from V and 3 bases from J, the gap between germline ends came to 14 bases. The CDR3 is 15 amino acids. Here the CDR3 reads CASSPPGTPKETQYF. The CDR3 coding sequence is TGTGCCAGCTCACCTCCCGGGACTCCCAAAGAGACCCAGTACTTC.

The CDR3 protein is CASSLYQDYGYTF. The DNA for the CDR3 is TGTGCCAGCAGTTTGTACCAGGACTATGGCTACACCTTC. V usage is TRBV28 and J usage is TRBJ1-2; D remains unclear. Germline V gene lookup returns CDR1 MDHEN and CDR2 SYDVKM. This CDR3 is built from 13 residues. Between the trimmed V and J ends, which lost 3 bases and 3 bases, there was a span of 8 bases.

Comments on this clone: The sample holds other DNA sequences that translate to the same CDR3. The rearrangement joins TRBV7-6 to TRBJ2-1, with 7 bases lining up with TRBD2. CDR1 and CDR2 from the germline V gene are SGHVS and FNYEAQ. The CDR3 covers 16 residues. V shed 1 base, J shed 8 bases, and the junction held 11 bases outside the gene matches. CDR3 nucleotides: TGTGCCAGCAGCTTAGGAGGTGGGAGGGCCTTGGATGAGCAGTTCTTC. It translates to CASSLGGGRALDEQFF.